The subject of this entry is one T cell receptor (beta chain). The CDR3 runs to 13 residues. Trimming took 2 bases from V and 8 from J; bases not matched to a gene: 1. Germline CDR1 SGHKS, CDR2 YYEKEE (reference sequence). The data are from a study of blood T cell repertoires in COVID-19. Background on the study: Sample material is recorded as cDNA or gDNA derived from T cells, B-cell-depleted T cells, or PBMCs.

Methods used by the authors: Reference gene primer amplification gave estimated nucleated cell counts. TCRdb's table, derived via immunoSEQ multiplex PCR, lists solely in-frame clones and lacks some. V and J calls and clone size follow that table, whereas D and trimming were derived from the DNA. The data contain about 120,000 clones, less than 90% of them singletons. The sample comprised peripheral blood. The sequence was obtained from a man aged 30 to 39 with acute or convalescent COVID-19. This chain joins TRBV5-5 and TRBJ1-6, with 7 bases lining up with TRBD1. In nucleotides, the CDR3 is TGTGCCAGCAGCTTCGGGACAGATTCACCCCTCCACTTT. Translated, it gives CASSFGTDSPLHF.